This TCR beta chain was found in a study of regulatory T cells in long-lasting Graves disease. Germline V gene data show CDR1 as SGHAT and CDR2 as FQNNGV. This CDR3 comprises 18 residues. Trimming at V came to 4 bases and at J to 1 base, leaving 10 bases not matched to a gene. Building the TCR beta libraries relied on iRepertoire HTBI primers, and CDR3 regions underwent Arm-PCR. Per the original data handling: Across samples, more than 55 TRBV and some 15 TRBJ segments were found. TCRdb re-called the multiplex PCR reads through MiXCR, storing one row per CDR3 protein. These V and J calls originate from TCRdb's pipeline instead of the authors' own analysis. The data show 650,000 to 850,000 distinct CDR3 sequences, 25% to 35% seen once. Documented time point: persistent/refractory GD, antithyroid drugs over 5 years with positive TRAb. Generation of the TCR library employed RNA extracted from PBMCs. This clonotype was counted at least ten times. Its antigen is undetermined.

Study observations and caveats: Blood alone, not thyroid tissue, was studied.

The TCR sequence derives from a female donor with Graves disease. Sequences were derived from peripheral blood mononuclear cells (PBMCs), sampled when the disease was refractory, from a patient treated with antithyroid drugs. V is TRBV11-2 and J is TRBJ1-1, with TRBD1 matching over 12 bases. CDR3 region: CASSSSPGQGAWNTEAFF. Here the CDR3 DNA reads TGTGCCAGCAGCTCGTCTCCGGGACAGGGGGCGTGGAACACTGAAGCTTTCTTT.